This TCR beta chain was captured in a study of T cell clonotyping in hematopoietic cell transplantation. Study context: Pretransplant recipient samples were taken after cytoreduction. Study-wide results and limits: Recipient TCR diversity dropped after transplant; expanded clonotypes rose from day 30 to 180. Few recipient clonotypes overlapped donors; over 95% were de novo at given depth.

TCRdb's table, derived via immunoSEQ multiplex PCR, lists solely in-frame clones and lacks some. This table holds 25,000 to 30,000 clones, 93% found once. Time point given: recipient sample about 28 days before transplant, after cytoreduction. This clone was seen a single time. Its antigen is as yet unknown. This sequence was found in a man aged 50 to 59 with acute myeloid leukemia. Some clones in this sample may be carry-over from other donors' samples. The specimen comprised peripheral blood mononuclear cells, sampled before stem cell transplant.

This CDR3 is CASSLAGVGYNEQFF. The CDR3 DNA reads as TGTGCCAGCAGCTTAGCGGGGGTGGGCTACAATGAGCAGTTCTTC. The chain links TRBV7-2 to TRBJ2-1; D may be TRBD1 or TRBD2 (5 bases each). With 0 bases removed from V and 3 bases from J, the gap between germline ends came to 9 bases. The CDR3 length is 15 residues. The germline CDR1 and CDR2 sequences are SGHTA and FQGNSA.